This passage covers 9 T cell receptor beta chains from one sample sequenced in a study of cytomegalovirus exposure and HLA in healthy donors (TCRdb year 2017). Receptors were amplified or captured by the immunoSEQ multiplex PCR assay. A mixture of 60 forward primers for TCR Vbeta segments and 13 reverse primers for TCR Jbeta segments was used in the multiplex PCR. TCRdb took over this immuneACCESS table, retaining in-frame rearrangements with V and J assigned. Such tables are incomplete; in checked studies, under half of the missing clones stem from an unresolved V gene, and the remainder is unexplained. The sample table lists some 110,000 clones, more than 70% of them with a count of one. The ten most abundant clones make up about 16% of the sample. The sample was PBMCs. All receptors derive from a man aged 50 or older in good health and CMV-seropositive.

CDR3 in amino acids: CASGQVYEQYF. CDR3 in DNA: TGTGCCAGCGGACAGGTGTACGAGCAGTACTTC. The chain couples TRBV28 to TRBJ2-7; 7 bases match TRBD1. Per germline, CDR1 MDHEN and CDR2 SYDVKM. This CDR3 has 11 residues. Trimming removed 8 bases from V and 4 bases from J; junction bases left unmatched: 2.

The chain has TRBV28 and TRBJ2-7; 8 bases match TRBD1. The CDR3 consists of 15 residues. Germline values: CDR1 MDHEN, CDR2 SYDVKM. V gave up 6 bases and J gave up 0 bases; unmatched junction bases: 7. This CDR3 is CASSPSGTGSYEQYF. The CDR3 DNA sequence: TGTGCCAGCAGCCCCTCCGGGACAGGCTCCTACGAGCAGTACTTC.

This clone came up a few times. CDR3 sequence reads: CASSPLNRGKGTYEQYF. CDR3 bases: TGTGCCAGCAGCCCACTGAACAGGGGGAAGGGCACCTACGAGCAGTACTTC. The chain recombines TRBV11-2 with TRBJ2-7, with 8 positions matching TRBD1. Germline V CDR1 and CDR2: SGHAT, FQNNGV. Germline trimming cut 5 bases from V and 2 bases from J; bases unmatched to any gene: 14. The CDR3 has 17 amino acids. The whole variable domain, filled in from reference TRBV11-2 and TRBJ2-7, reads EAGVAQSPRYKIIEKRQSVAFWCNPISGHATLYWYQQILGQGPKLLIQFQNNGVVDDSQLPKDRFSAERLKGVDSTLKIQPAKLEDSAVYLCASSPLNRGKGTYEQYFGPGTRLTVT.

This sequence joins TRBV19 and TRBJ2-2; D is perhaps TRBD1 (5 bases). The germline CDR1 and CDR2 sequences are LNHDA and SQIVND (reference sequence). Trimming took 3 bases from V and 4 from J, leaving 18 bases between them. This CDR3 contains 17 residues. DNA for the CDR3: TGTGCCAGTAGTATTGCAGGGCGTTGGGGCAGCACCGGGGAGCTGTTTTTT. It yields the protein CASSIAGRWGSTGELFF.

This clone has only a few counts. V gene TRBV5-6 combines with J gene TRBJ1-1, with 9 bases that match TRBD1. The CDR3 consists of 16 residues. J lost 0 bases, V lost 3 bases, and 6 bases had no gene match. From germline, CDR1 is SGHDT and CDR2 YYEEEE. This CDR3 reads CASSWGTGLMNTEAFF. CDR3 sequence (DNA): TGTGCCAGCAGCTGGGGGACAGGGCTCATGAACACTGAAGCTTTCTTT.

The chain recombines TRBV7-8 with TRBJ1-3; 7 bases match TRBD1. There are 16 residues in the CDR3. The V gene's germline CDR1 is SGHVS and CDR2 FQNEAQ. After removal of 5 bases from V and 2 bases from J, the junction contained 9 bases not matched to a gene. The CDR3 DNA is TGTGCCAGCAGCCTGACAGGGATCAGGGCTGGAAACACCATATATTTT. Translating it yields CASSLTGIRAGNTIYF.

The chain has TRBV6-1 and TRBJ1-6; 9 nucleotides match TRBD1. The CDR3 runs to 14 residues. The ends lost 4 bases at V and 8 bases at J; junction bases unmatched: 3. Germline lookup yields CDR1 MNHNS and CDR2 SASEGT. DNA for the CDR3: TGTGCCAGCAGTGGACAGGGGGACGATTCACCCCTCCACTTT. This gives the protein CASSGQGDDSPLHF.

V and J are TRBV6-5 and TRBJ2-2; maybe TRBD1 (6 bases). Germline V gene data show CDR1 as MNHEY and CDR2 as SVGAGI. The CDR3 is made up of 15 amino acids. V lost 1 base, J lost 4 bases, and 10 bases lay in between. The CDR3: CASSYYQGTTGELFF. CDR3 coding DNA: TGTGCCAGCAGTTACTACCAGGGGACCACCGGGGAGCTGTTTTTT.

The chain is built from TRBV11-2 and TRBJ1-1; tentatively, D is TRBD1 (5 bases). CDR1 SGHAT and CDR2 FQNNGV come from the germline V gene. CDR3 size: 13 residues. V shed 5 bases and J shed 8 bases, with 15 bases lying between them. The CDR3: CASSPVGNREAFF. DNA of the CDR3: TGTGCCAGCAGCCCTGTTGGGAACAGGGAAGCTTTCTTT.